This T cell receptor (beta chain) was recorded in a study of T cell responses to AZD1222 COVID-19 vaccine. About the research overall: Pooled in the analysis were second doses at about 4 or about 12 weeks. Broader study findings: Only six people who got AZD1222 tested seropositive at baseline. Repertoires were obtained solely post-peak T cell response.

This clone was recorded only once. Its antigen remains unknown. Produced via immunoSEQ multiplex PCR; TCRdb's table is partial and in-frame only. The sample lists about 180,000 clones, around 90% occurring once. Trimming left V 6 bases short and J 2 bases short, with 14 bases between. Germline V gene lookup returns CDR1 MDHEN and CDR2 SYDVKM. The length of the CDR3 is 15 residues. This receptor was obtained from an adult in good health. The sample was peripheral blood, taken on day 0 of AZD1222 vaccination. The V gene is TRBV28, the J gene TRBJ1-5; D gene unclear. The CDR3 here is CASSRGWVGNQPQHF. The CDR3 nucleotides read TGTGCCAGCAGCCGAGGTTGGGTTGGCAATCAGCCCCAGCATTTT. Looking up the rest from reference TRBV28 and TRBJ1-5 gives the full variable domain: DVKVTQSSRYLVKRTGEKVFLECVQDMDHENMFWYRQDPGLGLRLIYFSYDVKMKEKGDIPEGYSVSREKKERFSLILESASTNQTSMYLCASSRGWVGNQPQHFGDGTRLSIL.